This T cell receptor (beta chain) emerged from a study of blood T cell repertoires in COVID-19. Study background: Sample material is recorded as cDNA or gDNA derived from T cells, B-cell-depleted T cells, or PBMCs.

TCRdb keeps only in-frame clones here, not all; method: immunoSEQ multiplex PCR. There are around 400,000 clones in the sample; 87% occur only once, and about 2% lies in the top ten. Germline V gene data show CDR1 as LNHDA and CDR2 as SQIVND (reference sequence). This CDR3 spans 15 amino acids. V lost 1 base to trimming and J lost 0 bases, with 7 bases between them. The genes are TRBV19 and TRBJ1-3; TRBD1 might be the D (6 bases). Sequenced: peripheral blood. This receptor was obtained from a woman aged 55-69 years with COVID-19, enrolled during active disease. The CDR3 DNA reads as TGTGCCAGTAGTATAGGACAGGCCTCTGGAAACACCATATATTTT. It codes for CASSIGQASGNTIYF.